A selection of T cell receptor beta chains follows, all from one sample in a study of graft-versus-host responses after intestinal transplantation. Which antigens these TCRs recognize remains unknown. Sequencing used immunoSEQ multiplex PCR; TCRdb keeps in-frame clones, though not all of them. The table records approximately 100,000 clones, over 85% of them present only once. Source: unstimulated CD8+ T cells sorted from spleen or lymph node cells, taken before intestinal transplant. The receptors come from a human donor who received an intestinal transplant. The CDR3 runs from the conserved cysteine through the conserved F or W. Each record gives: V gene, D gene, CDR3 protein. A D gene is named only where the DNA matches it firmly.

>TRBV29-1|TRBD1
CSLGTGDGSEQFF
>TRBV5-1|NA
CATRPDHLGNTIYF
>TRBV11-3|NA
CASSLVGTNTEAFF
>TRBV30|NA
CAWSAWGASYNEQFF
>TRBV5-1|NA
CASSFYPEYQETQYF
>TRBV5-4|NA
CASSPPDDTDTQYF
>TRBV7-6|NA
CASSLAWGTVMNTEAFF
>TRBV4-1|NA
CASSRSNEQFF
>TRBV6-1|NA
CASSYGEEQYF
>TRBV2|NA
CASSEEMTAGTYEQYF
>TRBV5-8|NA
CASSTLQGVQPQHF
>TRBV9|NA
CASSGGQNTEAFF
>TRBV6-1|NA
CASSVSGEILYEQYF
>TRBV6-5|TRBD1
CASSTTGTYNEQFF
>TRBV4-2|NA
CASSQEEGDGANVLTF
>TRBV19|NA
CASSIVSNTEAFF
>TRBV5-4|NA
CASSRDNQPQHF
>TRBV7-3|NA
CASSLSGESAEAFF
>TRBV9|NA
CASSVQGSPLHF
>TRBV16|NA
CASSHVPSYGYTF
>TRBV9|NA
CASSGPLAYQETQYF
>TRBV4-1|NA
CASSQVGDFYGYTF
>TRBV4-1|NA
CASSEGKTPLHF
>TRBV19|NA
CASDSGYNEQFF
>TRBV4-1|NA
CASSQDISWGSYEQYF
>TRBV7-7|NA
CASSLADNYNKQFF
>TRBV7-2|NA
CASSLAGTGDFRTDTQYF
>TRBV5-1|TRBD1
CASSSGDSRYGYTF
>TRBV12-5|NA
CASGLGIWEGAEQETQYF
>TRBV7-9|NA
CASSVEGSGEKLFF
>TRBV19|NA
CASSGSQNQPQHF
>TRBV6-5|TRBD1
CASSYSWTGELDGYTF
>TRBV30|TRBD1
CAWRNEGARRNTEAFF
>TRBV5-6|NA
CASSLAVRLQTYNEQFF
>TRBV6-1|NA
CALRVSTEAFF